This T cell receptor gamma chain was recorded in a study of gamma-delta chains in newborns, infants, children. Looking at the study overall: Microbial exposure reportedly drives polyclonal innate γδ T cell expansion after birth.

V dropped 1 base and J dropped 11; count of bases not matched to a gene: 8. The length of the CDR3 is 16 residues. Germline lookup yields CDR1 GITISATS and CDR2 ISYDGTV (reference sequence). TCRdb re-identified clones in the reads via CATT. The repertoire consists of fewer than 2,000 gamma-chain clones, with almost 70% occurring once and the leading ten covering about 25%. Source material: blood. The gene calls are TRGV9 and TRGJP. TCRdb gives no J gene; it was assigned here by matching the DNA to germline. This TCR came from a child who was a newborn, infant or young child, either healthy, febrile or measles-vaccinated (not recorded which). CDR3 loop: CALWEVYRVGKKIKVF. The CDR3 DNA reads as TGTGCCTTGTGGGAGGTTTATCGCGTGGGCAAAAAAATCAAGGTATTT.